The 22 T cell receptor beta chains below come from one sample, sequenced in a study of CD8+ T cells in alopecia areata. Following extraction, RNA underwent reverse transcription to cDNA, which served as the sequencing template. Sequencing used immunoSEQ multiplex PCR; TCRdb keeps in-frame clones, though not all of them. In the table there are some 210,000 clones, around three fifths of which are singletons. This sample comprised CD4+ T cells sorted from blood, obtained at week 0. Receptors were obtained from a human donor with alopecia areata.

This clone appeared a few times. V gene TRBV30 combines with J gene TRBJ2-2; TRBD1 or TRBD2 may be the D gene (5 bases each). Germline-derived CDR1 and CDR2 are GTSNPN and SVGIG (reference sequence). V gave up 2 bases and J gave up 5 bases, with 12 bases separating them. The CDR3 consists of 14 residues. Written as DNA, the CDR3 is TGTGCCTGGAGTCCTGGGGGAAGTACCGGGGAGCTGTTTTTT. Translation gives CAWSPGGSTGELFF. The variable domain in full, with the rest retrieved from reference TRBV30 and TRBJ2-2, is SQTIHQWPATLVQPVGSPLSLECTVEGTSNPNLYWYRQAAGRGLQLLFYSVGIGQISSEVPQNLSASRPQDRQFILSSKKLLLSDSGFYLCAWSPGGSTGELFFGEGSRLTVL.

The gene calls are TRBV7-9 and TRBJ2-3, with D tentatively TRBD1 or TRBD2 (5 bases each). Germline assignment: CDR1 SEHNR and CDR2 FQNEAQ (reference sequence). Trimming cost V 4 bases and J 0 bases, with 8 bases left between them. The CDR3 is made up of 14 amino acids. This chain's CDR3 is CASSYGTSTDTQYF. CDR3 nucleotide sequence: TGTGCCAGCAGCTACGGGACCAGCACAGATACGCAGTATTTT.

V and J are TRBV4-1 and TRBJ2-4, with D possibly TRBD1 on 5 matching bases. Germline lookup yields CDR1 MGHRA and CDR2 YSYEKL. The CDR3 is 16 residues long. V lost 1 base, J lost 0 bases, and 10 bases lay in between. Written as DNA, the CDR3 is TGCGCCAGCAGCCAAGGACAGCCACTAGCCAAAAACATTCAGTACTTC. Encoded protein: CASSQGQPLAKNIQYF.

The chain's CDR3 is CASSPTSGSPYEQYF. The CDR3 nucleotides are TGTGCCAGCAGCCCCACTAGCGGGAGTCCCTACGAGCAGTACTTC. The chain is built from TRBV27 and TRBJ2-7; 11 positions agree with TRBD2. Germline CDR1 is MNHEY and CDR2 is SMNVEV (reference sequence). V was pared by 6 bases and J by 2 bases, with 6 bases of the junction left unmatched. CDR3 length: 15 residues.

The chain has TRBV11-2 and TRBJ1-3, with D perhaps matching TRBD1 (5 bases). Germline CDR1 reads SGHAT; CDR2 reads FQNNGV. The V gene lost 5 bases and the J gene lost 4 bases, with 15 bases spanning the gap. The CDR3 length is 15 residues. CDR3 sequence: CASSTQGVVGNTIYF. CDR3 DNA: TGTGCCAGCAGCACACAAGGGGTGGTAGGAAACACCATATATTTT.

This clone was counted between two and nine times. The sample contains more than one DNA sequence encoding this CDR3. This rearrangement joins TRBV6-5 to TRBJ1-2; D remains ambiguous. V dropped 5 bases and J dropped 5 bases, with 12 bases sitting between them. The germline V gene has CDR1 MNHEY and CDR2 SVGAGI. The CDR3 totals 13 residues. The CDR3 sequence is CASSPGPLYGYTF. CDR3 coding DNA: TGTGCCAGCAGTCCCGGACCCCTTTATGGCTACACCTTC.

This sequence joins TRBV5-1 and TRBJ2-7; D is possibly TRBD1 (6 bases). With 0 bases removed from V and 2 bases from J, the gap between germline ends came to 21 bases. The CDR3 sequence is 18 residues long. Germline V gene sequence: CDR1 SGHRS, CDR2 YFSETQ. The CDR3 DNA reads as TGCGCCAGCAGCTTGGGCCCTGCAGGGGTTGAAAACACCTACGAGCAGTACTTC. Protein: CASSLGPAGVENTYEQYF.

A word on this clone: A read error may produce the germline difference seen at one junction end. The chain uses TRBV29-1 and TRBJ2-1, with 14 positions matching TRBD2. CDR1 SQVTM and CDR2 ANQGSEA come from the germline V gene. CDR3 length: 15 residues. In DNA form, the CDR3 reads TGCAGCGTCGAAGGGACTAGCGGGAGTCTCAATGAGCAGTTCTTC. It codes for CSVEGTSGSLNEQFF.

The V gene is TRBV14, the J gene TRBJ1-1; 7 nucleotides match TRBD1. Germline-derived CDR1 and CDR2 are SGHDN and FVKESK. V shed 2 bases and J 6 bases; nucleotides not matched to a gene: 3. The CDR3 runs 13 residues. The CDR3 region has the DNA TGTGCCAGCAGCCAAAGGGGGCGAGCTGAAGCTTTCTTT. Its translation is CASSQRGRAEAFF.

The chain links TRBV27 to TRBJ1-4, with no clear D. The CDR3 runs to 13 residues. CDR1 and CDR2 from the germline V gene are MNHEY and SMNVEV (reference sequence). Trimming removed 3 bases from V and 5 bases from J, with 7 bases in between. Here the CDR3 DNA reads TGTGCCAGCAGTTTCCGGCTGAATGAAAAACTGTTTTTT. It encodes CASSFRLNEKLFF. Combining the CDR3 with reference TRBV27 and TRBJ1-4 gives the whole variable domain EAQVTQNPRYLITVTGKKLTVTCSQNMNHEYMSWYRQDPGLGLRQIYYSMNVEVTDKGDVPEGYKVSRKEKRNFPLILESPSPNQTSLYFCASSFRLNEKLFFGSGTQLSVL.

A few counts support this clone. This chain links TRBV27 with TRBJ2-3; D is perhaps TRBD2 (6 bases). V was cut by 2 bases and J by 2 bases, with 8 bases left in between. This CDR3 is built from 14 residues. Germline V gene sequence: CDR1 MNHEY, CDR2 SMNVEV (reference sequence). The CDR3 loop reads CASSLAGSTDTQYF. DNA for the CDR3: TGTGCCAGCAGTTTAGCGGGGTCCACAGATACGCAGTATTTT.

This clone was seen a handful of times. The chain is built from TRBV5-1 and TRBJ1-1; D uncertain. The CDR3 is 13 residues long. Germline values: CDR1 SGHRS, CDR2 YFSETQ. V dropped 0 bases and J dropped 7 bases, with 10 bases sitting between them. The CDR3 DNA reads as TGCGCCAGCAGCTTGGCGCAGCGGGATGAAGCTTTCTTT. It codes for CASSLAQRDEAFF.

The chain links TRBV4-1 to TRBJ2-7; D gene ambiguous. Germline V gene lookup returns CDR1 MGHRA and CDR2 YSYEKL. V lost 0 bases to trimming and J lost 2 bases, with 5 bases between them. This CDR3 has 13 amino acids. The CDR3 DNA sequence: TGCGCCAGCAGCCAAGATAGCCCCTACGAGCAGTACTTC. Amino acids: CASSQDSPYEQYF.

The chain recombines TRBV7-9 with TRBJ1-2; 7 positions agree with TRBD1. J gave up 4 bases and V 0 bases, and 2 bases lay outside the gene matches. Per germline, CDR1 SEHNR and CDR2 FQNEAQ (reference sequence). The CDR3 totals 14 residues. CDR3 DNA: TGTGCCAGCAGCTTAGCCCCAGGGGGCTATGGCTACACCTTC. Translated: CASSLAPGGYGYTF.

This clone was detected a few times. The V call is TRBV29-1, the J call TRBJ2-3; TRBD1 matches at 7 bases. V was pared by 4 bases and J by 2 bases, with 6 bases of the junction left unmatched. Germline V lookup: CDR1 SQVTM, CDR2 ANQGSEA. The CDR3 has 14 amino acids. The CDR3 DNA reads TGCAGCGTTGTTGGGACAGAGACCACAGATACGCAGTATTTT. Encoded protein: CSVVGTETTDTQYF.

As regards this clone: The sample has other DNA sequences that encode this CDR3 too. For the CDR3, the DNA is TGTGCCTGGAGTGTAGTCCGGGGGACAGATACGCAGTATTTT. Translated, it gives CAWSVVRGTDTQYF. The rearrangement uses TRBV30 and TRBJ2-3; D perhaps matches TRBD2 (6 bases). Germline CDR1 and CDR2: GTSNPN and SVGIG (reference sequence). The ends were cut back, 0 bases at V and 3 bases at J, with 10 bases in the middle. This CDR3 comprises 14 residues.

This clone was observed a few times. The chain joins TRBV27 to TRBJ2-2, with 9 bases that match TRBD1. With 5 bases clipped from V and 1 base from J, the junction kept 14 bases outside the gene matches. Germline CDR1 is MNHEY and CDR2 is SMNVEV (reference sequence). The length of the CDR3 is 19 residues. CDR3 residues: CASSGLGTGFSVNTGELFF. CDR3 DNA: TGTGCCAGCAGTGGCCTCGGGACAGGGTTTTCGGTGAACACCGGGGAGCTGTTTTTT.

The chain has TRBV5-1 and TRBJ1-1, with 9 bases aligning to TRBD1. Germline V lookup: CDR1 SGHRS, CDR2 YFSETQ. V lost 4 bases and J lost 5; bases outside the gene matches: 9. The CDR3 has 15 residues. CDR3 sequence (DNA): TGCGCCAGCAGCCGCACCGGGACAGGGTATACTGAAGCTTTCTTT. This encodes CASSRTGTGYTEAFF.

This chain connects TRBV14 to TRBJ2-7, with a possible D match to TRBD2 (6 bases). Germline V gene data show CDR1 as SGHDN and CDR2 as FVKESK. The V and J ends lost 1 base and 2 bases respectively, with 18 bases between them. This CDR3 region has 17 residues. DNA of the CDR3: TGTGCCAGCAGCCAAGTTTACGGGGGACCAAGAGCCTACGAGCAGTACTTC. This codes for CASSQVYGGPRAYEQYF.

The chain combines TRBV30 with TRBJ1-2, with D perhaps matching TRBD1 (5 bases). The CDR3 sequence is 15 residues long. V shed 1 base and J shed 4 bases, with 16 bases lying between them. Germline V gene lookup returns CDR1 GTSNPN and CDR2 SVGIG (reference sequence). The CDR3, as DNA: TGTGCCTGGAGTGGCTACGGGGGGATGGGCTATGGCTACACCTTC. The encoded protein is CAWSGYGGMGYGYTF.

The V gene is TRBV29-1, the J gene TRBJ2-5, with 9 bases identical to TRBD2. The CDR3 is made up of 15 amino acids. The germline V gene has CDR1 SQVTM and CDR2 ANQGSEA. V shed 6 bases and J 4 bases; nucleotides not matched to a gene: 12. CDR3 protein: CSVTRLAVIRETQYF. CDR3 in DNA: TGCAGCGTCACTAGACTAGCGGTGATAAGAGAGACCCAGTACTTC.

The V gene is TRBV6-5, the J gene TRBJ1-2, with D possibly TRBD1 on 5 matching bases. This CDR3 spans 14 amino acids. CDR1 and CDR2 (germline): MNHEY, SVGAGI. The V and J ends lost 7 bases and 2 bases respectively, with 14 bases between them. The CDR3 is CASKGSAGNYGYTF. The CDR3 nucleotides read TGTGCCAGCAAAGGTTCGGCAGGGAACTATGGCTACACCTTC.